One sample yielded the 3 T cell receptor beta chains listed below, sequenced in a study of T cell responses to AZD1222 COVID-19 vaccine. Sequencing was performed with immunoSEQ multiplex PCR; in TCRdb, only in-frame clones are kept and a portion is missing. This sample carries approximately 100,000 clones, 85% to 90% of them seen once, and the ten largest clones take 16%. Sequencing used peripheral blood, obtained on day 0 of AZD1222 vaccination. These receptors all come from an adult in good health.

This chain uses TRBV4-2 with TRBJ1-2; a weak D match, TRBD1 (5 bases). CDR1 is LGHNA, CDR2 YNFKEQ, per germline. V was cut by 5 bases and J by 6 bases, with 22 bases left in between. This CDR3 region has 16 residues. The CDR3 DNA reads as TGTGCCAGCAGCGACCCGGGGGGAGGGAGGGTACATGGCTACACCTTC. It yields the protein CASSDPGGGRVHGYTF.

The chain carries TRBV14 and TRBJ1-2; 11 nucleotides line up with TRBD1. With 1 base clipped from V and 6 bases from J, the junction kept 4 bases outside the gene matches. This CDR3 is built from 15 residues. Germline V CDR1 and CDR2: SGHDN, FVKESK. CDR3: CASSQGGTGGHGYTF. Written as DNA, the CDR3 is TGTGCCAGCAGCCAAGGAGGGACAGGGGGGCATGGCTACACCTTC. Filled out from reference TRBV14 and TRBJ1-2, the complete variable domain reads EAGVTQFPSHSVIEKGQTVTLRCDPISGHDNLYWYRRVMGKEIKFLLHFVKESKQDESGMPNNRFLAERTGGTYSTLKVQPAELEDSGVYFCASSQGGTGGHGYTFGSGTRLTVV.

The J gene is TRBJ2-5, the V gene TRBV3-1 (or the pseudogene TRBV3-2), with D unresolved. CDR3 size: 11 residues. The V gene lost 0 bases and the J gene lost 12 bases, with 8 bases spanning the gap. Germline CDR1 reads LGHDT; CDR2 reads YNNKEL (reference sequence). In nucleotides, the CDR3 is TGTGCCAGCAGCCAAGAACGCGAGGAGTACTTC. This sequence encodes CASSQEREEYF.